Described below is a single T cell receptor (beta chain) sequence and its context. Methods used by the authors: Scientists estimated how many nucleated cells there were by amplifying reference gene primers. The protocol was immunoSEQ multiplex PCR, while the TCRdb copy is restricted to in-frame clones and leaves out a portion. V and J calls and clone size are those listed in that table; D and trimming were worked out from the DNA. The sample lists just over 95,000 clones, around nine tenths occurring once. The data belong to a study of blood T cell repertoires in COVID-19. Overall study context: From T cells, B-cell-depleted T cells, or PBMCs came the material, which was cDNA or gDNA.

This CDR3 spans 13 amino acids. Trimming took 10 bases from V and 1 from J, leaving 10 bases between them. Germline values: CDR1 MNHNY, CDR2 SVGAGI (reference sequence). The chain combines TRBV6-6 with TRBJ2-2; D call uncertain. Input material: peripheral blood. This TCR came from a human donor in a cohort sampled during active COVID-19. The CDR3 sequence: CAIENRNTGELFF. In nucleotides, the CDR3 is TGTGCCATCGAGAACAGGAACACCGGGGAGCTGTTTTTT.